The rows below give T cell receptor beta chains drawn from one sample of a study of T-cell reconstitution after alpha-beta-depleted transplantation in children. TCRdb processed the PCR reads anew with MiXCR; each CDR3 protein has one entry. The sample includes more than 200,000 distinct CDR3 sequences, roughly 24% of them seen just once. Sequenced here: PBMCs, sampled before TCRalphabeta/CD19-depleted stem cell transplant. Receptors were obtained from a girl aged 2-9 years with Fanconi anemia, due to receive a stem cell transplant. Each CDR3 is given with its conserved first and last residue. D genes are given only for firm matches. A row's size may be missing; if present it is once, few, many or a size class.

clone size: many
D gene: .
V gene: TRBV6-5
J gene: TRBJ2-7
CDR3 DNA: TGTGCCAGCAGTTACCTCGACCGTTTCTACGAGCAGTACTTC
CDR3 protein: CASSYLDRFYEQYF

clone size: few
D gene: .
V gene: TRBV20-1
J gene: TRBJ2-3
CDR3 DNA: TGCAGTGCTCGGTCGAAAAGCACAGATACGCAGTATTTT
CDR3 protein: CSARSKSTDTQYF

clone size: many
D gene: .
V gene: TRBV7-2
J gene: TRBJ1-1
CDR3 DNA: TGTGCCAGCAGCTTATTTCAGGGGCCCACTGAAGCTTTCTTT
CDR3 protein: CASSLFQGPTEAFF

clone size: .
D gene: .
V gene: TRBV4-2
J gene: TRBJ1-3
CDR3 DNA: TGTGCCAGCAGCCAGGTCGTCTCTGGAAACACCATATATTTT
CDR3 protein: CASSQVVSGNTIYF

clone size: .
D gene: TRBD2
V gene: TRBV7-2
J gene: TRBJ2-5
CDR3 DNA: TGTGCCAGCAGCTTAACTAGCGGGACTCTTCAAGAGACCCAGTACTTC
CDR3 protein: CASSLTSGTLQETQYF

clone size: many
D gene: .
V gene: TRBV6-1
J gene: TRBJ2-1
CDR3 DNA: TGTGCCAGCAGGAGGGTCTATGAGCAGTTCTTC
CDR3 protein: CASRRVYEQFF

clone size: many
D gene: .
V gene: TRBV6-1
J gene: TRBJ1-2
CDR3 DNA: TGTGCCAGCAGTAGAAGCAAGACTTTTAACTATGGCTACACCTTC
CDR3 protein: CASSRSKTFNYGYTF

clone size: many
D gene: .
V gene: TRBV7-3
J gene: TRBJ2-2
CDR3 DNA: TGTGCCAGCAGCTTATCCGGGACACCAACCAGGAACACCGGGGAGCTGTTTTTT
CDR3 protein: CASSLSGTPTRNTGELFF

clone size: few
D gene: .
V gene: TRBV7-6
J gene: TRBJ1-5
CDR3 DNA: TGTGCCAGCAGCTTATGGCGAGCCGGCCTGTCTACCCAGCATTTT
CDR3 protein: CASSLWRAGLSTQHF

clone size: many
D gene: .
V gene: TRBV27
J gene: TRBJ2-7
CDR3 DNA: TGTGCCAGCAGTACGACTACCAGGTCCCCCTCCTACGAGCAGTACTTC
CDR3 protein: CASSTTTRSPSYEQYF

clone size: few
D gene: TRBD2
V gene: TRBV20-1
J gene: TRBJ2-5
CDR3 DNA: TGCAGTGCTAGACGGAGATCCGGGACTAGCTATGAGACCCAGTACTTC
CDR3 protein: CSARRRSGTSYETQYF

clone size: .
D gene: TRBD2
V gene: TRBV7-2
J gene: TRBJ2-7
CDR3 DNA: TGTGCCAGCAGCCTCACTAGCGGGGGCCCCTTAACCTACGAGCAGTACTTC
CDR3 protein: CASSLTSGGPLTYEQYF

clone size: many
D gene: TRBD1
V gene: TRBV10-3
J gene: TRBJ2-7
CDR3 DNA: TGTGCCATCGCCCCGGGACAGGCCTCCTACGAGCAGTACTTC
CDR3 protein: CAIAPGQASYEQYF

clone size: once
D gene: .
V gene: TRBV7-3
J gene: TRBJ1-1
CDR3 DNA: TGTGCCAGCAGCGTACAGGGCAAGGGCACTGAAGCTTTCTTT
CDR3 protein: CASSVQGKGTEAFF

clone size: .
D gene: .
V gene: TRBV20-1
J gene: TRBJ2-1
CDR3 DNA: TGCAGTGCTAGTGGCGTCGGGGGGCCCTACAATGAGCAGTTCTTC
CDR3 protein: CSASGVGGPYNEQFF

clone size: many
D gene: .
V gene: TRBV6-5
J gene: TRBJ2-1
CDR3 DNA: TGTGCCAGCAGGTCGACAGGAGTTCACTACAATGAGCAGTTCTTC
CDR3 protein: CASRSTGVHYNEQFF

clone size: many
D gene: .
V gene: TRBV20-1
J gene: TRBJ2-3
CDR3 DNA: TGCAGTGCGGTTAAGGCGGGGATCACAGATACGCAGTATTTT
CDR3 protein: CSAVKAGITDTQYF

clone size: .
D gene: TRBD2
V gene: TRBV4-2
J gene: TRBJ2-7
CDR3 DNA: TGTGCCAGCAGCCAAGCGGGGGGAATAGACTACGAGCAGTACTTC
CDR3 protein: CASSQAGGIDYEQYF

clone size: many
D gene: TRBD2
V gene: TRBV7-2
J gene: TRBJ2-1
CDR3 DNA: TGTGCCAGCAGCCCATTGGGGTTAGCGGGAGGGTTCAATGAGCAGTTCTTC
CDR3 protein: CASSPLGLAGGFNEQFF

clone size: many
D gene: .
V gene: TRBV15
J gene: TRBJ2-7
CDR3 DNA: TGTGCCACCAGCAGGGACCCCTTACCTCAGGACGAGCAGTACTTC
CDR3 protein: CATSRDPLPQDEQYF

clone size: .
D gene: TRBD1
V gene: TRBV29-1
J gene: TRBJ2-3
CDR3 DNA: TGCAGCGAATCCGGGACAGGGGGTACAGATACGCAGTATTTT
CDR3 protein: CSESGTGGTDTQYF

clone size: few
D gene: .
V gene: TRBV29-1
J gene: TRBJ2-1
CDR3 DNA: TGCAGCGTTTCTCTCCCATACAATGAGCAGTTCTTC
CDR3 protein: CSVSLPYNEQFF

clone size: few
D gene: TRBD2
V gene: TRBV4-1
J gene: TRBJ2-1
CDR3 DNA: TGCGCCAGCAGCCTACCGGGACTAGCGTTTAGTGAGCAGTTCTTC
CDR3 protein: CASSLPGLAFSEQFF

clone size: many
D gene: .
V gene: TRBV10-3
J gene: TRBJ2-7
CDR3 DNA: TGTGCCATCACCGAGGATCTCGGGACGGCCCACGAGCAGTACTTC
CDR3 protein: CAITEDLGTAHEQYF

clone size: many
D gene: .
V gene: TRBV7-2
J gene: TRBJ2-2
CDR3 DNA: TGTGCCAGCGGGTGGACACCGGAGCTGTTTTTT
CDR3 protein: CASGWTPELFF

clone size: .
D gene: .
V gene: TRBV29-1
J gene: TRBJ1-1
CDR3 DNA: TGCAGCGTCGCAGGAGATCGCACTGAAGCTTTCTTT
CDR3 protein: CSVAGDRTEAFF

clone size: .
D gene: TRBD2
V gene: TRBV28
J gene: TRBJ2-2
CDR3 DNA: TGTGCCAGCAGTCTTAGACTAGCGGTGAACACCGGGGAGCTGTTTTTT
CDR3 protein: CASSLRLAVNTGELFF

clone size: many
D gene: TRBD2
V gene: TRBV28
J gene: TRBJ2-7
CDR3 DNA: TGTGCCAGTCGAAAACGCGAAGCGGGGGACTCTTACGAGCAGTACTTC
CDR3 protein: CASRKREAGDSYEQYF

clone size: .
D gene: TRBD2
V gene: TRBV20-1
J gene: TRBJ2-3
CDR3 DNA: TGCAGTGCTAGAGGACTAGCGGGCCGTACAGATACGCAGTATTTT
CDR3 protein: CSARGLAGRTDTQYF

clone size: .
D gene: TRBD1
V gene: TRBV20-1
J gene: TRBJ1-1
CDR3 DNA: TGCAGTTCCGAGGGGGCTTTGGATACTGAAGCTTTCTTT
CDR3 protein: CSSEGALDTEAFF

clone size: .
D gene: .
V gene: TRBV29-1
J gene: TRBJ2-2
CDR3 DNA: TGCAGCGTTGAACGGACCCGTAACACCGGGGAGCTGTTTTTT
CDR3 protein: CSVERTRNTGELFF

clone size: .
D gene: .
V gene: TRBV12-3/TRBV12-4
J gene: TRBJ1-4
CDR3 DNA: TGTGCCAGCAGTCCCCGCCAGGGTTCTGAAAAACTGTTTTTT
CDR3 protein: CASSPRQGSEKLFF

clone size: .
D gene: .
V gene: TRBV19
J gene: TRBJ2-4
CDR3 DNA: TGTGCCAGTAGTAATGGTCCTGCCTTAGCCAAAAACATTCAGTACTTC
CDR3 protein: CASSNGPALAKNIQYF

clone size: many
D gene: TRBD1
V gene: TRBV29-1
J gene: TRBJ1-1
CDR3 DNA: TGCAGCGCCGACAGGGACACTGAAGCTTTCTTT
CDR3 protein: CSADRDTEAFF

clone size: many
D gene: .
V gene: TRBV20-1
J gene: TRBJ2-1
CDR3 DNA: TGCAGTGCTAGAATCAGCCCGTCGAGCTCCTACAATGAGCAGTTCTTC
CDR3 protein: CSARISPSSSYNEQFF

clone size: .
D gene: .
V gene: TRBV7-3
J gene: TRBJ1-1
CDR3 DNA: TGTGCCAGCAGCTTAACGGGTTCGGAAAACACTGAAGCTTTCTTT
CDR3 protein: CASSLTGSENTEAFF

clone size: many
D gene: .
V gene: TRBV29-1
J gene: TRBJ2-5
CDR3 DNA: TGCAGCGTTGTATCCGGAGTAGAGACCCAGTACTTC
CDR3 protein: CSVVSGVETQYF

clone size: .
D gene: .
V gene: TRBV5-1
J gene: TRBJ2-3
CDR3 DNA: TGCGCCAGCAGCTTGGGGCAGATCACAGATACGCAGTATTTT
CDR3 protein: CASSLGQITDTQYF

clone size: .
D gene: TRBD2
V gene: TRBV6-5
J gene: TRBJ2-7
CDR3 DNA: TGTGCCAGCAGTTACTCCGGGACTAGCGGATACGAGCAGTACTTC
CDR3 protein: CASSYSGTSGYEQYF

clone size: many
D gene: TRBD1
V gene: TRBV7-2
J gene: TRBJ1-1
CDR3 DNA: TGTGCCAGCAGTTACAACAGGGGTGAAGCTTTCTTT
CDR3 protein: CASSYNRGEAFF

clone size: .
D gene: .
V gene: TRBV7-3
J gene: TRBJ2-3
CDR3 DNA: TGTGCCAGCAGTCCGAGCGGGTGGGGCACAGATACGCAGTATTTT
CDR3 protein: CASSPSGWGTDTQYF

clone size: few
D gene: .
V gene: TRBV12-3/TRBV12-4
J gene: TRBJ1-6
CDR3 DNA: TGTGCCAGCAGTCCCACAGGGAGTAAGGGTGCCTCCTATAATTCACCCCTCCACTTT
CDR3 protein: CASSPTGSKGASYNSPLHF

clone size: .
D gene: TRBD1
V gene: TRBV6-6
J gene: TRBJ2-1
CDR3 DNA: TGTGCCAGCAGCATACCCGGGACAGATGAGCAGTTCTTC
CDR3 protein: CASSIPGTDEQFF

clone size: few
D gene: .
V gene: TRBV28
J gene: TRBJ2-7
CDR3 DNA: TGTGCCAGCAGTTTGGGTTTGGGCGGGTTCGGGCAGTACTTC
CDR3 protein: CASSLGLGGFGQYF

clone size: few
D gene: .
V gene: TRBV12-3/TRBV12-4
J gene: TRBJ1-6
CDR3 DNA: TGTGCCAGCAGTTTAGCGATGGATTCACCCCTCCACTTT
CDR3 protein: CASSLAMDSPLHF

clone size: .
D gene: .
V gene: TRBV4-2
J gene: TRBJ1-1
CDR3 DNA: TGTGCCAGCAGCCGACCGGGAGGGAACACTGAAGCTTTCTTT
CDR3 protein: CASSRPGGNTEAFF

clone size: .
D gene: .
V gene: TRBV12-3/TRBV12-4
J gene: TRBJ2-7
CDR3 DNA: TGTGCCAGCAGTTTATCGAGCGGGTATGGGGTCCCCGGGTTC
CDR3 protein: CASSLSSGYGVPGF

clone size: few
D gene: .
V gene: TRBV29-1
J gene: TRBJ2-1
CDR3 DNA: TGCAGCGTTGAAATCTGGGTAGCGACCTACAATGAGCAGTTCTTC
CDR3 protein: CSVEIWVATYNEQFF

clone size: few
D gene: TRBD1
V gene: TRBV5-1
J gene: TRBJ1-2
CDR3 DNA: TGCGCCAGCAGCGTGACAGGGGGCGATGTCTATGGCTACACCTTC
CDR3 protein: CASSVTGGDVYGYTF

clone size: .
D gene: .
V gene: TRBV9
J gene: TRBJ2-1
CDR3 DNA: TGTGCCAGCAGCGTAGATATGGGAGTAGAGAATGAGCAGTTCTTC
CDR3 protein: CASSVDMGVENEQFF

clone size: .
D gene: .
V gene: TRBV5-6
J gene: TRBJ1-1
CDR3 DNA: TGTGCCAGCAGCTTTATGAGTTCCGGGGCGACTGAAGCTTTCTTT
CDR3 protein: CASSFMSSGATEAFF

clone size: many
D gene: TRBD1
V gene: TRBV29-1
J gene: TRBJ2-1
CDR3 DNA: TGCAGCGTCGCGAACAGGGGTTTCTACAATGAGCAGTTCTTC
CDR3 protein: CSVANRGFYNEQFF

clone size: .
D gene: TRBD1
V gene: TRBV28
J gene: TRBJ1-1
CDR3 DNA: TGTGCCAGCAGATCGGGACAGAAAGAAGCTTTCTTT
CDR3 protein: CASRSGQKEAFF

clone size: few
D gene: TRBD1
V gene: TRBV11-1
J gene: TRBJ2-7
CDR3 DNA: TGTGCCAGCAGCTTAGACGGGACAGGGTACTACGAGCAGTACTTC
CDR3 protein: CASSLDGTGYYEQYF

clone size: .
D gene: .
V gene: TRBV29-1
J gene: TRBJ2-5
CDR3 DNA: TGCAGCGTTGAAGCGCCAGGGGCACAAGAGACCCAGTACTTC
CDR3 protein: CSVEAPGAQETQYF

clone size: .
D gene: .
V gene: TRBV20-1
J gene: TRBJ2-1
CDR3 DNA: TGCAGTGCTAGAGAGGGCTGGCAAGAGCAGTTCTTC
CDR3 protein: CSAREGWQEQFF

clone size: many
D gene: TRBD2
V gene: TRBV4-2
J gene: TRBJ2-7
CDR3 DNA: TGTGCCAGCAGCACCGAGCGGGGTAGCTCCTACGAGCAGTACTTC
CDR3 protein: CASSTERGSSYEQYF